This note documents a single TCR beta chain sequence. The antigen remains unidentified. The source of around 1.8 micrograms of genomic DNA for TCR beta libraries was cryopreserved PBMCs. The data are from a study of cytotoxic CD8 clonotypes in ibrutinib-treated CLL. About the study: With a range of 6 to 36, the median treatment time before response samples were taken was over 9 months.

The data were produced by immunoSEQ multiplex PCR, yet TCRdb's version contains in-frame clones alone and is incomplete. The profile shows 150,000 or so clones, approximately 80% of them singletons. The CDR3 sequence is 13 residues long. The V end was cut by 5 bases, the J end by 3 bases, with 10 bases between. Germline assignment: CDR1 MDHEN and CDR2 SYDVKM. Study results and limitations: Measured clonality at baseline was greater than in age-matched healthy donors and tracked with circulating CD8+ T-cell counts.

Sample: PBMCs, taken after 24 months of ibrutinib treatment. The chain employs TRBV28 and TRBJ1-1, with a possible D match to TRBD1 (5 bases). The TCR sequence derives from a human donor with chronic lymphocytic leukemia. The CDR3 sequence: CASSPQGYTEAFF. The CDR3 nucleotides are TGTGCCAGCAGTCCTCAGGGATACACTGAAGCTTTCTTT. The full variable domain, completed using reference TRBV28 and TRBJ1-1, is DVKVTQSSRYLVKRTGEKVFLECVQDMDHENMFWYRQDPGLGLRLIYFSYDVKMKEKGDIPEGYSVSREKKERFSLILESASTNQTSMYLCASSPQGYTEAFFGQGTRLTVV.